This T cell receptor (beta chain) was captured in a study of T cell responses to AZD1222 COVID-19 vaccine. CDR3 length: 15 residues. In germline, CDR1 is SGHNT, CDR2 YYREEE (reference sequence). V shed 3 bases and J 2 bases; nucleotides not matched to a gene: 3. This table comes from immunoSEQ multiplex PCR, and its TCRdb copy is limited to in-frame clones, with some not included. The table includes 100,000 to 150,000 clones, more than 85% detected once. Sequences were derived from peripheral blood, sampled 28 days after the second AZD1222 dose. This sequence joins TRBV5-4 and TRBJ2-5; 11 positions match TRBD2. This TCR came from an adult who received the AZD1222 COVID-19 vaccine. The CDR3 nucleotides are TGTGCCAGCAGCTGGGTAGCGGGAGGGCAAGAGACCCAGTACTTC. Amino acids: CASSWVAGGQETQYF.